The clone carrying this T cell receptor beta chain was seen a handful of times. The antigen is not known. TCRdb re-called the RT-PCR reads through MiXCR, storing one row per CDR3 protein. This sample has fewer than 550,000 distinct CDR3 sequences; around 25% occur once, and the top ten carry approximately 1.9%. The source of the sample is a study of response to subunit inactivated influenza vaccine. Study-wide results and limits: Authors suggested each seasonal flu vaccination may recruit only limited numbers of new T cells.

The germline V gene encodes CDR1 LGHNA and CDR2 YNFKEQ. With 0 bases clipped from V and 5 bases from J, the junction kept 11 bases outside the gene matches. This CDR3 is 17 amino acids long. The chain links TRBV4-2 to TRBJ2-3; TRBD1 matches 7 bases. The source is a man between 50 and 59 years old who received an inactivated influenza vaccine. This specimen was CD4+ T cells sorted from PBMCs, taken more than 4 days after vaccination. CDR3 in DNA: TGTGCCAGCAGCCAAGATGGGGCTGGCTCAGGGGGAGATACGCAGTATTTT. It specifies CASSQDGAGSGGDTQYF.